A single sample gave rise to the 12 T cell receptor beta chains below, sequenced in a study of shared T cell receptors in the human thymus (dated by TCRdb to the early 2020s). Library preparation used the immunoSEQ multiplex PCR assay. What TCRdb holds here is the immuneACCESS table cut down to in-frame rearrangements. Part of the clones is not present; checked against another copy, under half of the missing clones reflect an unresolved V gene, and the others are unexplained. Within this sample are hundreds of thousands of clones, with roughly 74% of them counted one time only. Jointly, the top ten make up about 0.013% of the sample. The sample was also reused in another study, on human thymus T cells.

Sequencing was carried out using thymocytes. The source is a boy less than two years old with a congenital heart defect. Donor details come from another sample of the same person, matched by shared clones.

This sequence joins TRBV7-2 and TRBJ2-7; 10 positions agree with TRBD2. In germline, CDR1 is SGHTA, CDR2 FQGNSA. There are 16 residues in the CDR3. The V segment lost 2 bases and the J segment 3 bases; nucleotides outside the gene matches: 7. The CDR3 region is CASSLRPAGGRYEQYF. The CDR3 region has the DNA TGTGCCAGCAGCTTAAGACCAGCGGGAGGGCGCTACGAGCAGTACTTC.

The chain has TRBV11-3 and TRBJ2-1; D call uncertain. The germline gives CDR1 SGHNT, CDR2 YENEEA. The ends were cut back, 2 bases at V and 8 bases at J, with 10 bases in the middle. The CDR3 covers 13 residues. CDR3 coding DNA: TGTGCCAGCAGCTTATCTCCGCGCCATGAGCAGTTCTTC. Its translation: CASSLSPRHEQFF.

The chain is built from TRBV6-5 and TRBJ2-7; tentative D call: TRBD1 (6 bases). Trimming pared 0 bases from V and 3 bases from J, leaving 9 bases between. This CDR3 is built from 14 residues. The V gene's germline CDR1 is MNHEY and CDR2 SVGAGI. CDR3 amino acids: CASSYSGDNYEQYF. CDR3 sequence (DNA): TGTGCCAGCAGTTACTCGGGGGACAACTACGAGCAGTACTTC.

This clone appeared a few times. CDR3: CASIPPARAENTGELFF. The CDR3 DNA reads as TGTGCCAGCATCCCCCCGGCGAGGGCAGAAAACACCGGGGAGCTGTTTTTT. This rearrangement joins TRBV16 to TRBJ2-2; a weak D match, TRBD2 (5 bases). In germline, CDR1 is KGHSY, CDR2 FQNENV. The CDR3 contains 17 residues. Trimming pared 7 bases from V and 2 bases from J, leaving 20 bases between.

The CDR3 reads CASSCRGGPRQPQHF. As DNA, the CDR3 is TGTGCCAGCAGCTGTAGGGGGGGGCCCCGGCAGCCCCAGCATTTT. V gene TRBV5-8 combines with J gene TRBJ1-5; tentative D call: TRBD1 (6 bases). This CDR3 has 15 amino acids. With 3 bases removed from V and 7 bases from J, the gap between germline ends came to 17 bases. Germline V lookup: CDR1 SGHTS, CDR2 YDEGEE. The full variable domain, rest sourced from reference TRBV5-8 and TRBJ1-5, is EAGVTQSPTHLIKTRGQQATLRCSPISGHTSVYWYQQALGLGLQFLLWYDEGEERNRGNFPPRFSGRQFPNYSSELNVNALELEDSALYLCASSCRGGPRQPQHFGDGTRLSIL.

The chain is built from TRBV5-1 and TRBJ1-2, with a possible D match to TRBD1 (6 bases). The V end lost 4 bases, the J end lost 2 bases, and 15 bases lay between the germline ends. This CDR3 comprises 15 residues. Germline values: CDR1 SGHRS, CDR2 YFSETQ. The CDR3 here is CASSPPSGGNYGYTF. As DNA, the CDR3 is TGCGCCAGCAGCCCACCTAGCGGGGGCAACTATGGCTACACCTTC.

This sequence joins TRBV2 and TRBJ1-1, with unresolved D. The CDR3 is 15 residues long. V was shortened by 6 bases and J by 1 base, with 15 bases between the two germline ends. The germline V gene encodes CDR1 SNHLY and CDR2 FYNNEI. The CDR3 DNA reads TGTGCCAGCAGCCACCTTGGCCAGGAGAACACTGAAGCTTTCTTT. Amino acid sequence: CASSHLGQENTEAFF.

The genes are TRBV28 and TRBJ1-4; TRBD1 matches 7 bases. The CDR3 runs 16 residues. Per germline, CDR1 MDHEN and CDR2 SYDVKM. With 4 bases clipped from V and 0 bases from J, the junction kept 5 bases outside the gene matches. CDR3 sequence: CASSCGQAATNEKLFF. The DNA of the CDR3 is TGTGCCAGCAGTTGTGGACAGGCTGCAACTAATGAAAAACTGTTTTTT.

The chain carries TRBV5-6 and TRBJ2-7; no firm D call. CDR3 length: 15 residues. Per the germline V gene, CDR1 is SGHDT and CDR2 is YYEEEE. V was clipped by 1 base and J by 0 bases, with 11 bases between them. The CDR3 region has the DNA TGTGCCAGCAGCTTGCGAGCGAAACGCTCCTACGAGCAGTACTTC. Translating it yields CASSLRAKRSYEQYF.

V is TRBV30 and J is TRBJ1-2, with 10 positions matching TRBD1. After removal of 8 bases from V and 10 bases from J, the junction contained 4 bases not matched to a gene. CDR1 is GTSNPN, CDR2 SVGIG, per germline (reference sequence). The length of the CDR3 is 10 residues. The CDR3 loop reads CALDRGDYTF. The CDR3 nucleotides read TGTGCCCTGGACAGGGGGGACTACACCTTC.

This clone has just a few counts. The rearrangement joins TRBV14 to TRBJ2-7, with 12 bases fitting TRBD1. The germline V gene encodes CDR1 SGHDN and CDR2 FVKESK. The CDR3 consists of 20 residues. V shed 0 bases, J shed 2 bases, and the junction held 14 bases outside the gene matches. The CDR3 reads CASSQEPPTPGQGAAYEQYF. The CDR3 bases are TGTGCCAGCAGCCAAGAACCCCCAACTCCGGGACAGGGGGCTGCCTACGAGCAGTACTTC. Full variable domain (remainder filled in from reference TRBV14 and TRBJ2-7): EAGVTQFPSHSVIEKGQTVTLRCDPISGHDNLYWYRRVMGKEIKFLLHFVKESKQDESGMPNNRFLAERTGGTYSTLKVQPAELEDSGVYFCASSQEPPTPGQGAAYEQYFGPGTRLTVT.

The chain employs TRBV27 and TRBJ1-1; D may be TRBD1 (5 bases). The germline CDR1 and CDR2 sequences are MNHEY and SMNVEV (reference sequence). The CDR3 runs to 15 residues. V lost 4 bases and J lost 0, with 12 bases in between. CDR3 sequence reads: CASSSTPGLNTEAFF. The CDR3 DNA is TGTGCCAGCAGTTCTACCCCAGGGCTGAACACTGAAGCTTTCTTT.